This TCR beta chain was identified during a study of blood T cell repertoires in COVID-19. Trimming cost V 5 bases and J 4 bases, with 15 bases left between them. The CDR3 sequence is 15 residues long. Per germline, CDR1 SGHAT and CDR2 FQDESV (reference sequence). The repertoire was sequenced with immunoSEQ multiplex PCR; TCRdb's copy has only in-frame clones and lacks some. The table lists about 26,000 clones, 66% of them singletons, with 6% to 9.5% in the top ten. This clone has only a few counts. The sample was peripheral blood. The V and J genes are TRBV11-1 and TRBJ1-3; the D gene is possibly TRBD1 (5 bases). This receptor was taken from a man aged 60-69 years with active or convalescent COVID-19. For the CDR3, the DNA is TGTGCCAGCAGCGCCGGGACGGGAGAAGGAAACACCATATATTTT. Translated, it gives CASSAGTGEGNTIYF.